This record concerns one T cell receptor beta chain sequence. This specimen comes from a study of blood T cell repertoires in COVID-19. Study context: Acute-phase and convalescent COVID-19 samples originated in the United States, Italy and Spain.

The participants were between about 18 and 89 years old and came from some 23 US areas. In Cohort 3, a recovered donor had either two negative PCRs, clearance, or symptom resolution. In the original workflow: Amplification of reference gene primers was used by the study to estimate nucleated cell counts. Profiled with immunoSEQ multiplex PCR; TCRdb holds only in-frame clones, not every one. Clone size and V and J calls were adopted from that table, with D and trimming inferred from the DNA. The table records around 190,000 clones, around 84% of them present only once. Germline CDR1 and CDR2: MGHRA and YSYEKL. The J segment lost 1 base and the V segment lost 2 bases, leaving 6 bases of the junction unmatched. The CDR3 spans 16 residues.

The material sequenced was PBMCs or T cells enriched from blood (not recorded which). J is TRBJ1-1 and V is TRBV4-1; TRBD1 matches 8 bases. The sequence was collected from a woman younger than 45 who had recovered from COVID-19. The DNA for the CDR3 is TGCGCCAGCAGCCAACTGCAGGGGGCGAGGAACACTGAAGCTTTCTTT. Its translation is CASSQLQGARNTEAFF.